The sequence of this TCR beta chain was determined in a study of T cell responses to AZD1222 COVID-19 vaccine. Study-level points and caveats: Nearly half of spike-specific TCRs reportedly target variant regions that are unmutated in the B.1.351 and B.1.1.7 variants.

Remarks on this clone: No antigen is known for it.

TCRdb's table, derived via immunoSEQ multiplex PCR, lists solely in-frame clones and lacks some. The sample comprises about 150,000 clones, about nine tenths of which are singletons, and under 3.5% rests with the top ten. This sequence was found in an adult who received the AZD1222 COVID-19 vaccine. This sample comprised peripheral blood, obtained 28 days after the second AZD1222 dose.

CDR3 protein: CASSLELAGVGLKETQYF. As DNA, the CDR3 is TGTGCCAGCAGCTTAGAGCTAGCGGGAGTGGGACTGAAAGAGACCCAGTACTTC. The chain links TRBV7-2 to TRBJ2-5; 10 bases are a match to TRBD2. J was trimmed by 3 bases and V by 1 base; bases with no gene match: 11. The CDR3 totals 18 residues. Germline CDR1 is SGHTA and CDR2 is FQGNSA. The entire variable domain, with the rest obtained from reference TRBV7-2 and TRBJ2-5, is as follows: GAGVSQSPSNKVTEKGKDVELRCDPISGHTALYWYRQSLGQGLEFLIYFQGNSAPDKSGLPSDRFSAERTGGSVSTLTIQRTQQEDSAVYLCASSLELAGVGLKETQYFGPGTRLLVL.